A single sample gave rise to the 29 T cell receptor beta chains below, sequenced in a study of a mutant IDH1 vaccine in newly diagnosed glioma. Time point in this sample: week 5, during vaccination. A 20-mer mutant IDH1 peptide at 300 ug was injected subcutaneously with topical imiquimod. Clones were read by immunoSEQ multiplex PCR, and TCRdb kept only the in-frame ones, dropping some. Of 60,000 or so clones in the sample, around 84% were seen once. For these TCRs, the target antigens are not known. Sequenced material: PBMCs, taken from a glioma patient whose treatment included an IDH1 peptide vaccine. Every receptor here comes from a woman aged 50 to 65 with glioma.

This chain uses TRBV11-1 with TRBJ2-7; 10 nucleotides line up with TRBD1. This CDR3 region has 16 residues. The germline V gene encodes CDR1 SGHAT and CDR2 FQDESV (reference sequence). The V segment lost 2 bases and the J segment 2 bases; nucleotides outside the gene matches: 6. The CDR3 coding sequence is TGTGCCAGCAGCTTAACGACAGGGGGCGACCCCTACGAGCAGTACTTC. Protein product: CASSLTTGGDPYEQYF. Full variable domain (rest looked up from reference TRBV11-1 and TRBJ2-7): EAEVAQSPRYKITEKSQAVAFWCDPISGHATLYWYRQILGQGPELLVQFQDESVVDDSQLPKDRFSAERLKGVDSTLKIQPAELGDSAMYLCASSLTTGGDPYEQYFGPGTRLTVT.

CDR3 sequence: CSAITGVGYTF. The CDR3 nucleotides read TGCAGTGCTATCACAGGGGTCGGCTACACCTTC. The chain links TRBV20-1 to TRBJ1-2, with 7 bases fitting TRBD1. CDR3 length: 11 residues. V lost 4 bases, J lost 8 bases, and 4 bases stayed unmatched. Germline V CDR1 and CDR2: DFQATT, SNEGSKA (reference sequence).

The J gene is TRBJ1-6, the V gene TRBV28, with D maybe TRBD1 (5 bases). The CDR3 is 15 amino acids. Germline loops: CDR1 MDHEN, CDR2 SYDVKM. Trimming removed 8 bases from V and 7 bases from J, with 18 bases in between. CDR3 loop: CASAAELGVNSPLHF. DNA of the CDR3: TGTGCCAGCGCCGCGGAGCTAGGGGTAAATTCACCCCTCCACTTT.

The chain couples TRBV4-2 to TRBJ2-7, with TRBD2 matching over 11 bases. CDR1 is LGHNA, CDR2 YNFKEQ, per germline. Trimming cost V 0 bases and J 3 bases; bases outside gene matches: 4. The CDR3 is made up of 16 amino acids. The CDR3 DNA follows: TGTGCCAGCAGCCAAGAATCGACTAGCGGGATCTACGAGCAGTACTTC. Translation gives CASSQESTSGIYEQYF.

This chain uses TRBV6-1 with TRBJ1-6, with 9 nucleotides matching TRBD1. The CDR3 length is 16 residues. From germline, CDR1 is MNHNS and CDR2 SASEGT. The ends lost 4 bases at V and 7 bases at J; junction bases unmatched: 8. The CDR3, as DNA: TGTGCCAGCAGTGGTCCCGGGACAGGGATGAATTCACCCCTCCACTTT. Its protein is CASSGPGTGMNSPLHF.

J is TRBJ2-5 and V is TRBV9; D possibly corresponds to TRBD2 (5 bases). The CDR3 runs to 15 residues. V lost 0 bases and J lost 2, with 11 bases in between. The germline V gene has CDR1 SGDLS and CDR2 YYNGEE. This chain's CDR3 is CASSVGLQTQETQYF. For the CDR3, the DNA is TGTGCCAGCAGCGTAGGACTACAGACACAAGAGACCCAGTACTTC.

The chain employs TRBV4-2 and TRBJ1-5; D is unresolved. Germline V gene data show CDR1 as LGHNA and CDR2 as YNFKEQ. V gave up 4 bases and J gave up 4 bases, with 8 bases separating them. CDR3 length: 13 amino acids. CDR3 in amino acids: CASSRSWNQPQHF. CDR3 nucleotides: TGTGCCAGCAGCCGCTCCTGGAATCAGCCCCAGCATTTT.

The J gene is TRBJ2-1, the V gene TRBV5-6; D gene ambiguous. The V end lost 2 bases, the J end lost 9 bases, and 18 bases lay between the germline ends. Looked up from germline, CDR1 is SGHDT and CDR2 is YYEEEE. This CDR3 has 15 residues. Here the CDR3 DNA reads TGTGCCAGCAGCTTCACAGAAACGCAGTCGCCTGAGCAGTTCTTC. It translates to CASSFTETQSPEQFF.

The chain couples TRBV7-9 to TRBJ1-3; D not resolved. V was shortened by 3 bases and J by 5 bases, with 14 bases between the two germline ends. The V gene's germline CDR1 is SEHNR and CDR2 FQNEAQ (reference sequence). This CDR3 is built from 15 residues. The DNA for the CDR3 is TGTGCCAGCAGCTTTCCCGAGGGCGAGAGAAACACCATATATTTT. Protein sequence: CASSFPEGERNTIYF.

The chain joins TRBV4-1 to TRBJ2-5, with D possibly matching TRBD1 (5 bases). Germline V gene lookup returns CDR1 MGHRA and CDR2 YSYEKL. The CDR3 contains 15 residues. The V gene lost 0 bases and the J gene lost 7 bases, with 15 bases spanning the gap. The CDR3 DNA sequence: TGCGCCAGCAGCCAAGATAGTAACAGGCCGTGGACCCAGTACTTC. Protein: CASSQDSNRPWTQYF.

The J gene is TRBJ1-1, the V gene TRBV7-2; D is unclear. CDR1 and CDR2 (germline): SGHTA, FQGNSA. V lost 2 bases, J lost 0 bases, and 10 bases lay in between. The CDR3 consists of 15 residues. The CDR3 region is CASSLIAAMNTEAFF. The CDR3 nucleotides are TGTGCCAGCAGCTTAATAGCAGCCATGAACACTGAAGCTTTCTTT.

The chain has TRBV21-1 and TRBJ1-6; TRBD1, the table's D call, lacks a check against the DNA. TRBV21-1 is annotated as a pseudogene. This CDR3 contains 20 residues. CDR3 DNA sequence: TGTGCCAGCAGCAGTACCCCGGGACAGGGTGGATGCCGCCACGATTCACCCCTCCACTTT. It is translated as CASSSTPGQGGCRHDSPLHF.

The J gene is TRBJ1-5, the V gene TRBV18; possible D gene TRBD1, 6 bases. This CDR3 region has 13 residues. Trimming shortened V by 5 bases and J by 4 bases, and 9 bases separated the two germline ends. The germline gives CDR1 KGHSH, CDR2 LQKENI. For the CDR3, the DNA is TGTGCCAGCTCAACAGACAGGAATCAGCCCCAGCATTTT. The encoded protein is CASSTDRNQPQHF.

The chain couples TRBV5-4 to TRBJ2-5; D perhaps matches TRBD2 (5 bases). Germline loops: CDR1 SGHNT, CDR2 YYREEE (reference sequence). The CDR3 spans 14 residues. V lost 4 bases, J lost 2 bases, and 12 bases lay in between. The CDR3 loop reads CASSPPSSQETQYF. CDR3 bases: TGTGCCAGCAGCCCCCCTAGCTCTCAAGAGACCCAGTACTTC.

The chain uses TRBV10-1 and TRBJ2-3; D remains unclear. Germline assignment: CDR1 WNHNN and CDR2 SYGVQD (reference sequence). V gave up 0 bases and J gave up 1 base, with 8 bases separating them. The CDR3 loop spans 15 amino acids. CDR3 residues: CASSESSHRTDTQYF. CDR3 in DNA: TGCGCCAGCAGTGAGTCGTCCCATCGCACAGATACGCAGTATTTT.

J is TRBJ1-5 and V is TRBV7-8; no clear D gene. CDR1 SGHVS and CDR2 FQNEAQ come from the germline V gene. This CDR3 has 16 amino acids. The V and J ends lost 1 base and 1 base respectively, with 11 bases between them. The CDR3 DNA reads as TGTGCCAGCAGCTTAGAAGGTATAGGGAGCAATCAGCCCCAGCATTTT. Translation: CASSLEGIGSNQPQHF.

This clone was counted a single time. Germline is not matched at one junction end, which may reflect a read error. The rearrangement joins TRBV4-1 to TRBJ1-3; the match to TRBD1 covers 8 bases. CDR3 length: 14 amino acids. The V gene's germline CDR1 is MGHRA and CDR2 YSYEKL. The CDR3 sequence is CASSQGQGGNTIYF. The CDR3 DNA follows: TGCGCCAGCAGTCAAGGACAGGGCGGAAACACCATATATTTT.

This sequence joins TRBV6-5 and TRBJ1-5; TRBD1 agrees at 7 bases. CDR1 and CDR2 from the germline V gene are MNHEY and SVGAGI. The CDR3 has 14 amino acids. The junction had 8 bases not matched to a gene; V was cut back by 5 bases and J by 7 bases. The chain's CDR3 is CASSNRGWGQPQHF. For the CDR3, the DNA is TGTGCCAGCAGTAACAGGGGTTGGGGCCAGCCCCAGCATTTT.

The V call is TRBV19, the J call TRBJ2-7, with 10 bases aligning to TRBD1. The CDR3 is made up of 14 amino acids. The J segment lost 3 bases and the V segment lost 6 bases, leaving 5 bases of the junction unmatched. CDR1 is LNHDA and CDR2 is SQIVND in the germline V gene (reference sequence). CDR3 residues: CASSPGQGYYEQYF. CDR3 nucleotide sequence: TGTGCCAGTAGCCCGGGACAGGGGTACTACGAGCAGTACTTC.

The chain is built from TRBV28 and TRBJ2-7, with 7 bases aligning to TRBD1. This CDR3 region has 14 residues. The V segment lost 3 bases and the J segment 2 bases; nucleotides outside the gene matches: 4. Germline V gene lookup returns CDR1 MDHEN and CDR2 SYDVKM. CDR3 residues: CASSFQGETYEQYF. CDR3 sequence (DNA): TGTGCCAGCAGTTTCCAGGGGGAGACCTACGAGCAGTACTTC.

This clone appeared a single time. CDR3 sequence reads: CASSLSPADISYNEQFF. The CDR3 DNA sequence: TGCGCCAGCAGCTTGTCTCCAGCGGACATTTCCTACAATGAGCAGTTCTTC. The J gene is TRBJ2-1, the V gene TRBV5-1; the D call may be TRBD1 or TRBD2 (5 bases each). Trimming pared 1 base from V and 1 base from J, leaving 15 bases between. CDR1 and CDR2 (germline): SGHRS, YFSETQ. This CDR3 contains 17 residues.

This clone occurred once. The rearrangement joins TRBV9 to TRBJ2-1; TRBD2 might be the D (5 bases). From germline, CDR1 is SGDLS and CDR2 YYNGEE. Trimming left V 0 bases short and J 1 base short, with 8 bases between. The CDR3 runs to 15 residues. As DNA, the CDR3 is TGTGCCAGCAGCGTAGTTCCGGGGTCCTACAATGAGCAGTTCTTC. Amino acids: CASSVVPGSYNEQFF.

This chain links TRBV5-1 with TRBJ1-3; no definite D call. V dropped 0 bases and J dropped 0 bases, with 10 bases sitting between them. CDR1 SGHRS and CDR2 YFSETQ come from the germline V gene. CDR3 size: 16 residues. The CDR3 DNA is TGCGCCAGCAGCTTGGGAGGCAGGTCCTCTGGAAACACCATATATTTT. Its protein is CASSLGGRSSGNTIYF. The complete variable domain, with remaining parts taken from reference TRBV5-1 and TRBJ1-3, reads KAGVTQTPRYLIKTRGQQVTLSCSPISGHRSVSWYQQTPGQGLQFLFEYFSETQRNKGNFPGRFSGRQFSNSRSEMNVSTLELGDSALYLCASSLGGRSSGNTIYFGEGSWLTVV.

The chain links TRBV6-5 to TRBJ1-1; 7 bases map to TRBD1. The CDR3 runs to 14 residues. V lost 5 bases, J lost 2 bases, and 5 bases stayed unmatched. CDR1 MNHEY and CDR2 SVGAGI come from the germline V gene. CDR3 in DNA: TGTGCCAGCAGTGCCGGGACAGCCAACACTGAAGCTTTCTTT. It is translated as CASSAGTANTEAFF.

This clone was detected only once. The chain joins TRBV5-4 to TRBJ1-4, with a tentative D call TRBD1 (6 bases). CDR3 length: 16 residues. With 4 bases removed from V and 0 bases from J, the gap between germline ends came to 13 bases. The germline CDR1 and CDR2 sequences are SGHNT and YYREEE (reference sequence). Here the CDR3 DNA reads TGTGCCAGCAGCCCCAAAAAGGGGGCAACTAATGAAAAACTGTTTTTT. Protein product: CASSPKKGATNEKLFF.

The chain couples TRBV7-9 to TRBJ2-2; 7 nucleotides line up with TRBD2. The germline V gene encodes CDR1 SEHNR and CDR2 FQNEAQ (reference sequence). The J segment lost 5 bases and the V segment lost 4 bases, leaving 1 base of the junction unmatched. The CDR3 consists of 13 residues. The CDR3 loop is CASSSGGTGELFF. CDR3 sequence (DNA): TGTGCCAGCAGCTCCGGGGGGACCGGGGAGCTGTTTTTT.

The chain has TRBV15 and TRBJ2-1; the D is unclear. The CDR3 is made up of 14 amino acids. Germline-derived CDR1 and CDR2 are LNHNV and YYDKDF (reference sequence). Trimming took off 0 bases at V and 8 bases at J, with 11 bases between the two ends. The CDR3 protein is CATSRDTKGYEQFF. CDR3 DNA sequence: TGTGCCACCAGCAGAGATACTAAAGGGTATGAGCAGTTCTTC. Based on the CDR3 plus reference TRBV15 and TRBJ2-1, the full variable domain is DAMVIQNPRYQVTQFGKPVTLSCSQTLNHNVMYWYQQKSSQAPKLLFHYYDKDFNNEADTPDNFQSRRPNTSFCFLDIRSPGLGDTAMYLCATSRDTKGYEQFFGPGTRLTVL.

This chain uses TRBV23-1 with TRBJ1-1; D gene uncertain. TRBV23-1 counts as an open reading frame of uncertain function. The CDR3 runs 11 residues. Trimming cost V 4 bases and J 8 bases, with 8 bases left between them. CDR3 coding DNA: TGCGCCAGCAGTCGGCGGCGGGAAGCTTTCTTT. This sequence encodes CASSRRREAFF.

This clone was recorded once. V and J are TRBV14 and TRBJ1-6, with a tentative D call TRBD1 (5 bases). Deletions cut 3 bases from V and 7 bases from J, with 16 bases between. CDR1 and CDR2 (germline): SGHDN, FVKESK. There are 16 residues in the CDR3. CDR3 coding DNA: TGTGCCAGCAGCCAGGGGGGTCAGGGCCGAAATTCACCCCTCCACTTT. It is translated as CASSQGGQGRNSPLHF.